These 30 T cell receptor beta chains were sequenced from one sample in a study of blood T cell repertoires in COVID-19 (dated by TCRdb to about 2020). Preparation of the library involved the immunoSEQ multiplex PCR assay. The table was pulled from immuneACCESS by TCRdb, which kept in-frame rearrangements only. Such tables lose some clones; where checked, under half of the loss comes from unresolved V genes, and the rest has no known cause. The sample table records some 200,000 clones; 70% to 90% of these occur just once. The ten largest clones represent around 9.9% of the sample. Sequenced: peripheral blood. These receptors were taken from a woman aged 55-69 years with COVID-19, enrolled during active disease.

The CDR3 DNA follows: TGTGCCACCAGTGACCCGGGACAGGGGAATCAGCCCCAGCATTTT. Protein sequence: CATSDPGQGNQPQHF. This sequence joins TRBV24-1 and TRBJ1-5, with 10 positions matching TRBD1. The CDR3 consists of 15 residues. Trimming took 4 bases from V and 4 from J; bases not matched to a gene: 3. CDR1 and CDR2 from the germline V gene are KGHDR and SFDVKD.

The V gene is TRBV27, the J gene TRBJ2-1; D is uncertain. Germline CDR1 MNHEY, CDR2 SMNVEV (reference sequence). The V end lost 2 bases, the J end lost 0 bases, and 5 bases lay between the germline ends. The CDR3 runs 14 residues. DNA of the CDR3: TGTGCCAGCAGTTTAAGCGCCTCCTACAATGAGCAGTTCTTC. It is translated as CASSLSASYNEQFF.

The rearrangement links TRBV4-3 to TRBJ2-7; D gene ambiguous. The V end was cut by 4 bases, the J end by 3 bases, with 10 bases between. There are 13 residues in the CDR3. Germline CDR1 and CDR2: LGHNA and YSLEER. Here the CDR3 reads CASSPHPLYEQYF. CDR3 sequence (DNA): TGCGCCAGCAGCCCACACCCTCTCTACGAGCAGTACTTC.

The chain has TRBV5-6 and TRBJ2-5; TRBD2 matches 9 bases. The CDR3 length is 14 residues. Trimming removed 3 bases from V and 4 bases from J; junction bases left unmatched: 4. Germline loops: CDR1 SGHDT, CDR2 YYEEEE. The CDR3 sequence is CASSYYSGRETQYF. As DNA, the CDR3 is TGTGCCAGCAGCTATTATAGCGGGAGAGAGACCCAGTACTTC. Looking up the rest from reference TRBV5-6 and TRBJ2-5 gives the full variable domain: DAGVTQSPTHLIKTRGQQVTLRCSPKSGHDTVSWYQQALGQGPQFIFQYYEEEERQRGNFPDRFSGHQFPNYSSELNVNALLLGDSALYLCASSYYSGRETQYFGPGTRLLVL.

The CDR3 nucleotides are TGTGCCAGCACCCGGACTGAAGAGCAGTACTTC. It translates to CASTRTEEQYF. The chain uses TRBV2 and TRBJ2-7; D may be TRBD2 (5 bases). V lost 7 bases and J lost 7, with 11 bases in between. The CDR3 is made up of 11 amino acids. The germline CDR1 and CDR2 sequences are SNHLY and FYNNEI.

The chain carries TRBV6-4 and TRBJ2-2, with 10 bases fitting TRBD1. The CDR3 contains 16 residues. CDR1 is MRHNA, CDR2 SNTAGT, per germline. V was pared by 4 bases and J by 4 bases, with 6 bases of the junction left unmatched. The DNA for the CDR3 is TGTGCCAGCAGTGTACATGGGACAGGGGTCACCGGGGAGCTGTTTTTT. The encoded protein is CASSVHGTGVTGELFF.

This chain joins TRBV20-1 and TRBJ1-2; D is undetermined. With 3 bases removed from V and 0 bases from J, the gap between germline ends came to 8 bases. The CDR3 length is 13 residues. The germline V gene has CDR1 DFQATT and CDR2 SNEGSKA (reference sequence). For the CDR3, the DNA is TGCAGTGCTAGTCGGGAAGCTAACTATGGCTACACCTTC. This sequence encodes CSASREANYGYTF.

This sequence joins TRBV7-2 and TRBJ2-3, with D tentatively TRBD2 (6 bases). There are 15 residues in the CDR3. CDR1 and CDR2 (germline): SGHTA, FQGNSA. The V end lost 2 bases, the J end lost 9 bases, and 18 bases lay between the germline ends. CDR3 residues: CASSLSRGTSGTQYF. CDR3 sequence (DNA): TGTGCCAGCAGCTTAAGTCGGGGGACCTCAGGGACGCAGTATTTT.

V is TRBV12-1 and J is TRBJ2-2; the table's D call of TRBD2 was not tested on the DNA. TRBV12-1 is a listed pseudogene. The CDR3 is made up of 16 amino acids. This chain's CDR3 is CASSLTATRGTGELFF. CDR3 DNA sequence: TGTGCCAGCAGCTTGACGGCTACCCGGGGGACCGGGGAGCTGTTTTTT.

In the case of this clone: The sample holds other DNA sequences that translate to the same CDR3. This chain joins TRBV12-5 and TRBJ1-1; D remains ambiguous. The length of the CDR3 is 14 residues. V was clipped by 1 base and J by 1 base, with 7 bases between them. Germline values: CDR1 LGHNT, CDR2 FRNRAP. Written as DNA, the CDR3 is TGTGCTAGTGGTTTGGGCGGCGAGAACACTGAAGCTTTCTTT. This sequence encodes CASGLGGENTEAFF.

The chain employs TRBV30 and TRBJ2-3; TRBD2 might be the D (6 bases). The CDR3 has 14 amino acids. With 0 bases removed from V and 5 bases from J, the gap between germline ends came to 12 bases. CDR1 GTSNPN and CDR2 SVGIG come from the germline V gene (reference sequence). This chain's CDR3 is CAWSVSQGGDTQYF. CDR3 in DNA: TGTGCCTGGAGTGTAAGTCAGGGAGGAGATACGCAGTATTTT.

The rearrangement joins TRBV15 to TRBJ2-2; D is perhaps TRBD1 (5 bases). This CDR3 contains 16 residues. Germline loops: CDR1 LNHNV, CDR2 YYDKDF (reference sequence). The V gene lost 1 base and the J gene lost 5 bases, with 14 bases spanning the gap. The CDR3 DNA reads TGTGCCACCAGCAGAGCTACAGGATCCCGGACCGGGGAGCTGTTTTTT. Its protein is CATSRATGSRTGELFF.

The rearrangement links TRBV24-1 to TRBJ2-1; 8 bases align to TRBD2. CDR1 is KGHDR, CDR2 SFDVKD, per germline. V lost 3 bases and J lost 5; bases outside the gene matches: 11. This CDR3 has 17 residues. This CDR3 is CATSDPTSERGHNEQFF. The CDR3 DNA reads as TGTGCCACCAGTGATCCGACTAGCGAGAGGGGTCACAATGAGCAGTTCTTC.

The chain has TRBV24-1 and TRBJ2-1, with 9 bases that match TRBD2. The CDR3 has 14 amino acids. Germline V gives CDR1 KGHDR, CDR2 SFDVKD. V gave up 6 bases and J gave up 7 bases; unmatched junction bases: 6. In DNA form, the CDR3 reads TGTGCCACCAGTTTAGCGGGAGAGGGTAATGAGCAGTTCTTC. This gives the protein CATSLAGEGNEQFF.

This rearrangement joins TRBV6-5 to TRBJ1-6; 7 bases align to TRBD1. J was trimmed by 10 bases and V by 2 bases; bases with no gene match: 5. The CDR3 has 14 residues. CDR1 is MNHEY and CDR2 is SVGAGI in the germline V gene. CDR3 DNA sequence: TGTGCCAGCAGTTACGGAGGGGGCGGGTCACCCCTCCACTTT. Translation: CASSYGGGGSPLHF.

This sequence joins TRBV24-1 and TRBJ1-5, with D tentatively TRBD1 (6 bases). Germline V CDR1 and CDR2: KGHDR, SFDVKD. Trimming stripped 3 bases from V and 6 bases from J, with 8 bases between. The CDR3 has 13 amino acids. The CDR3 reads CATSDRGIQPQHF. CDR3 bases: TGTGCCACCAGTGATAGGGGGATTCAGCCCCAGCATTTT.

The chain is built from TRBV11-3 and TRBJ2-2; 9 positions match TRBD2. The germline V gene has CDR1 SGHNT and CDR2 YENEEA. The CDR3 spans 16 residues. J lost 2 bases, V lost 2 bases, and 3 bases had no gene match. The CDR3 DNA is TGTGCCAGCAGCTTATCTAGCGGGGTAAACACCGGGGAGCTGTTTTTT. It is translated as CASSLSSGVNTGELFF.

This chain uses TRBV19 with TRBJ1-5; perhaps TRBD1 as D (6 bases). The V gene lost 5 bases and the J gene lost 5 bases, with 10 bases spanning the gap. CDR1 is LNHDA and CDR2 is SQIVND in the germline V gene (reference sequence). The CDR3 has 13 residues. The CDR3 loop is CASSGQGYQPQHF. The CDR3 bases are TGTGCCAGTAGTGGGCAGGGGTATCAGCCCCAGCATTTT.

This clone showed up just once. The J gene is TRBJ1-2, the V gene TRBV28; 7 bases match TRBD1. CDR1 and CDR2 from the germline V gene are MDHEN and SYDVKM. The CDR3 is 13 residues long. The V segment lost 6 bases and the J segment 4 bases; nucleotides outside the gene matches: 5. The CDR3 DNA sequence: TGTGCCAGCAGCCTAACAGGGGCCTATGGCTACACCTTC. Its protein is CASSLTGAYGYTF.

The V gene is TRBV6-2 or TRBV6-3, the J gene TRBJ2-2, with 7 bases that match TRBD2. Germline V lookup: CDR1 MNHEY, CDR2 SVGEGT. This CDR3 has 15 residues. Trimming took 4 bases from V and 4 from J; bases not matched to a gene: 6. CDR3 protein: CASSSSGAATGELFF. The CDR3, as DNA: TGTGCCAGCAGTTCGAGCGGGGCGGCCACCGGGGAGCTGTTTTTT.

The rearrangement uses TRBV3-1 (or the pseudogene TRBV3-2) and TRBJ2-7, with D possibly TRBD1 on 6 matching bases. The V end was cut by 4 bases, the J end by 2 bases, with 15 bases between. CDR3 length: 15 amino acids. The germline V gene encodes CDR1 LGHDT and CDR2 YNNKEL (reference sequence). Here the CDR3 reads CASSPGPSGAYEQYF. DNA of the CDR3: TGTGCCAGCAGCCCCGGACCCTCAGGGGCCTACGAGCAGTACTTC.

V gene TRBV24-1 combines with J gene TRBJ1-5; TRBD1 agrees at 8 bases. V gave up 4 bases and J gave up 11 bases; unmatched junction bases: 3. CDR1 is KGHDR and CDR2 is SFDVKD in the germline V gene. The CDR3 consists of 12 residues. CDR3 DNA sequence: TGTGCCACCAGTGACCAGACAGGGGCCCAGCATTTT. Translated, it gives CATSDQTGAQHF.

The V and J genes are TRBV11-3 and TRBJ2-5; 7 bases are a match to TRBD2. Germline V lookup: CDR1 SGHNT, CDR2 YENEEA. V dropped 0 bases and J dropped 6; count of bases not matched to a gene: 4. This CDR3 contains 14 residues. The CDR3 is CASSLESGTQTQYF. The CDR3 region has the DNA TGTGCCAGCAGCTTAGAGAGCGGGACGCAGACCCAGTACTTC.

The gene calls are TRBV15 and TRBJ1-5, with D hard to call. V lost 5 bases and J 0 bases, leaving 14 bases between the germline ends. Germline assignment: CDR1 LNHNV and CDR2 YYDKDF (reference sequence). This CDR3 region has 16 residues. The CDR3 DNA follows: TGTGCCACCAGCTGGGATGGGAGGGTTAGCAATCAGCCCCAGCATTTT. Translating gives CATSWDGRVSNQPQHF.

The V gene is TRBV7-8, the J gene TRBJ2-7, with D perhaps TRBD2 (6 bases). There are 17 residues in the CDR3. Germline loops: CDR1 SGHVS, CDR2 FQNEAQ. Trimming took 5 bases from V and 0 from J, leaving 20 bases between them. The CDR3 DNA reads TGTGCCAGCAGCCGGGGTGTAAGGCGGGGAAACTCCTACGAGCAGTACTTC. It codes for CASSRGVRRGNSYEQYF.

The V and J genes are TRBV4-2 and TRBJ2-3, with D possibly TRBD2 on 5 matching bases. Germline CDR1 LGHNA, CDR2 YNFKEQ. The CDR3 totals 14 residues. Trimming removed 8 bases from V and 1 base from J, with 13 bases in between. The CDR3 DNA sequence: TGTGCCAGCGGAATCCTAGCTCGCACAGATACGCAGTATTTT. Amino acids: CASGILARTDTQYF.

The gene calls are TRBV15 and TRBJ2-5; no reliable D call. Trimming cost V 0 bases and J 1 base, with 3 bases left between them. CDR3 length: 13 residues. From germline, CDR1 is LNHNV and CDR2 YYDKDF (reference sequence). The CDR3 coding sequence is TGTGCCACCAGCAGAGACCTCCAAGAGACCCAGTACTTC. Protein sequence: CATSRDLQETQYF.

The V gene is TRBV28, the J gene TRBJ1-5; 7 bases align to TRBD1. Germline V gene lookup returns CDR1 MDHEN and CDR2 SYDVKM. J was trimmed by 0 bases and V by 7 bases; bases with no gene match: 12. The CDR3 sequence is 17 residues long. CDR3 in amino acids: CASINHQGQNSNQPQHF. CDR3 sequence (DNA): TGTGCCAGCATCAACCACCAGGGACAGAATAGCAATCAGCCCCAGCATTTT. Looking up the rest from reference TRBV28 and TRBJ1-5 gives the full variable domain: DVKVTQSSRYLVKRTGEKVFLECVQDMDHENMFWYRQDPGLGLRLIYFSYDVKMKEKGDIPEGYSVSREKKERFSLILESASTNQTSMYLCASINHQGQNSNQPQHFGDGTRLSIL.

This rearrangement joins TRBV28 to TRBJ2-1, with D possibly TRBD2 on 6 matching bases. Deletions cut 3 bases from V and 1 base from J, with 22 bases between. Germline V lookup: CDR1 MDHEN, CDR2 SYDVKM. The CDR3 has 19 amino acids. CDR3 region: CASSFSGTQGRGSYNEQFF. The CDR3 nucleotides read TGTGCCAGCAGTTTTTCCGGGACTCAGGGACGGGGGTCCTACAATGAGCAGTTCTTC. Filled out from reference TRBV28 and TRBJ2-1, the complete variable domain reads DVKVTQSSRYLVKRTGEKVFLECVQDMDHENMFWYRQDPGLGLRLIYFSYDVKMKEKGDIPEGYSVSREKKERFSLILESASTNQTSMYLCASSFSGTQGRGSYNEQFFGPGTRLTVL.

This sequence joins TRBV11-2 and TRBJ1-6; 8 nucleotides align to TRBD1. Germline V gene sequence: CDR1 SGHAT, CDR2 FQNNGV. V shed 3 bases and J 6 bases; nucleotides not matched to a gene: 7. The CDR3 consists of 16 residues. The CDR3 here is CASSFNRGNGNSPLHF. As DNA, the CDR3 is TGTGCCAGCAGCTTCAACAGGGGGAACGGTAATTCACCCCTCCACTTT.